This T cell receptor beta chain originates from a study of low-dose radiotherapy and immunotherapy resistance in tumors. The wider study: Cohort 1 received 0.5 Gy per fraction every 2 weeks, totaling 6.5 Gy. On an every-two-weeks schedule, patients received intravenous nivolumab 240 mg, along with ipilimumab 1 mg/kg every six weeks. Participants were given intravenous cyclophosphamide 200 mg/m2 every two weeks, one day before radiation and immunotherapy.

Time point reported: after trial treatment. Regarding treatment: LDRT plus nivolumab, ipilimumab, low-dose cyclophosphamide and aspirin (RACIN trial). Enrollment required an advanced solid tumor negative for tumor-infiltrating lymphocytes. TRAV- and TRBV-specific primers were used for first-strand cDNA, which covered alpha and beta chains. TCRs underwent roughly 19 PCR cycles of amplification with a constant-region primer and V-primer adapter. In TCRdb, the reads were re-called with MiXCR into one record per CDR3 protein. This table has approximately 80,000 distinct CDR3 sequences, 17% appearing once. This clonotype appeared many times. The receptor was derived from a male donor with prostate cancer. Sequenced here: PBMCs, sampled after low-dose radiotherapy plus immunotherapy.

CDR3 protein: CASSGVARGRMNTEAFF. In DNA, the CDR3 is TGTGCCAGCAGTGGAGTAGCAAGGGGCCGAATGAACACTGAAGCTTTCTTT. The rearrangement links TRBV2 to TRBJ1-1, with D possibly TRBD1 on 5 matching bases. This CDR3 has 17 residues. With 4 bases removed from V and 0 bases from J, the gap between germline ends came to 18 bases. Per germline, CDR1 SNHLY and CDR2 FYNNEI.